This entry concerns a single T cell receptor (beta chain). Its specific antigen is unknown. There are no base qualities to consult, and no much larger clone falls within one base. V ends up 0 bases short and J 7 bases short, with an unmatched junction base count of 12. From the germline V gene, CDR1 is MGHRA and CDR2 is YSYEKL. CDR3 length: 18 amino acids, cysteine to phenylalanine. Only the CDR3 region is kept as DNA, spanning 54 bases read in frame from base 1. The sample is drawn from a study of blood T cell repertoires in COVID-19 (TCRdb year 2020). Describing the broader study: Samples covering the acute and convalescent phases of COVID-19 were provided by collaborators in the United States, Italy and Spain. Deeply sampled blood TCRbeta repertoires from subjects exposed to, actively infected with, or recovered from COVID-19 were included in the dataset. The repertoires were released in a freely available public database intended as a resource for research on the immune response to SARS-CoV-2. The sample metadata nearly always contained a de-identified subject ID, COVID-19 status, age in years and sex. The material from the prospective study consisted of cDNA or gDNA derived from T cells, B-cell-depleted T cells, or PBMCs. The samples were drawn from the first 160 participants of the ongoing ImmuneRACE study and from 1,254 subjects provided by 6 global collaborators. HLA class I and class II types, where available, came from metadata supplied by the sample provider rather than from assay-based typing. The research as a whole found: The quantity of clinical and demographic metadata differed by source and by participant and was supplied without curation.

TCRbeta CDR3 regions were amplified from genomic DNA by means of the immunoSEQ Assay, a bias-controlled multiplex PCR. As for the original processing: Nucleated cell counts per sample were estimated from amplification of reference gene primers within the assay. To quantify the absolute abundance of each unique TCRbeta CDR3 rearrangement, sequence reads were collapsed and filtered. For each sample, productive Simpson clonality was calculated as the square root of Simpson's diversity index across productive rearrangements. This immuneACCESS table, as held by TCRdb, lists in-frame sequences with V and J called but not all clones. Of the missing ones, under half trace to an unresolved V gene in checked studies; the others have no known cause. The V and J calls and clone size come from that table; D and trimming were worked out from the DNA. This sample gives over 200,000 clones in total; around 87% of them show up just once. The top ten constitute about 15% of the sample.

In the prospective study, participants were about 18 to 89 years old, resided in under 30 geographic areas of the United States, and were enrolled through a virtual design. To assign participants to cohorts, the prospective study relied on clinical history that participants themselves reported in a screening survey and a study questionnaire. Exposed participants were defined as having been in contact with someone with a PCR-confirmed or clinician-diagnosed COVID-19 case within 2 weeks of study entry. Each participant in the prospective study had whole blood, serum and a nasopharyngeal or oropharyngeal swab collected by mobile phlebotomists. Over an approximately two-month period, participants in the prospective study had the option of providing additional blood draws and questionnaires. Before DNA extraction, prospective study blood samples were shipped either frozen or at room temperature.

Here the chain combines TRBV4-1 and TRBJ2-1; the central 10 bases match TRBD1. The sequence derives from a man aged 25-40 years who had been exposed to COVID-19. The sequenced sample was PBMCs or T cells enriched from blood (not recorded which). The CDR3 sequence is CASSQEGSGQGLRNEQFF. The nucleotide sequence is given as TGCGCCAGCAGCCAAGAGGGTTCGGGACAGGGGTTAAGGAATGAGCAGTTCTTC.